Here is one T cell receptor beta chain with its context. This entry is derived from a study of blood T cell repertoires in COVID-19. Overall study context: PBMCs, B-cell-depleted T cells, or T cells provided the cDNA or gDNA that made up the material.

Assay used: immunoSEQ multiplex PCR; TCRdb lists only in-frame clones, some missing. The sample lists fewer than 400,000 clones; 90% to 95% were seen once. V shed 5 bases and J 0 bases; nucleotides not matched to a gene: 7. The CDR3 covers 16 residues. Germline V gene lookup returns CDR1 LNHDA and CDR2 SQIVND (reference sequence). The sequenced material came from PBMCs or T cells enriched from blood (not recorded which). The chain has TRBV19 and TRBJ2-7; 10 bases are a match to TRBD1. This clonotype originated in a woman younger than 45 who had been exposed to COVID-19. The DNA for the CDR3 is TGTGCCAGTAGTCTAGGGACAGGGGTGGCCTCCTACGAGCAGTACTTC. It codes for CASSLGTGVASYEQYF.